This entry lists 21 T cell receptor beta chains sequenced from one sample in a study of response to subunit inactivated influenza vaccine. One entry per CDR3 protein, called by TCRdb with MiXCR from the RT-PCR reads. The sample contains 600,000 to 700,000 distinct CDR3 sequences, approximately 14% of which appear only once. The sample here was PBMCs from blood, taken approximately 15 days before vaccination. Receptor source: a man aged 45-60 years who received an inactivated influenza vaccine.

This clonotype came up a few times. The chain couples TRBV2 to TRBJ2-1; D perhaps matches TRBD2 (5 bases). This CDR3 region has 17 residues. Germline V gene data show CDR1 as SNHLY and CDR2 as FYNNEI. The V and J ends lost 10 bases and 0 bases respectively, with 22 bases between them. CDR3 sequence reads: CATQPSRYRSSYNEQFF. In DNA, the CDR3 is TGTGCCACCCAGCCTAGCCGATACAGAAGCTCCTACAATGAGCAGTTCTTC.

In this sample, this clonotype turned up a few times. The V call is TRBV2, the J call TRBJ2-2, with 14 bases fitting TRBD2. The CDR3 loop spans 15 amino acids. Germline CDR1 is SNHLY and CDR2 is FYNNEI. J lost 5 bases, V lost 6 bases, and 2 bases had no gene match. The CDR3 loop reads CASRGTSGRTGELFF. For the CDR3, the DNA is TGTGCCAGCAGGGGGACTAGCGGGAGAACCGGGGAGCTGTTTTTT.

There are a few counts of this clonotype. J is TRBJ1-5 and V is TRBV6-1, with D hard to call. CDR1 is MNHNS, CDR2 SASEGT, per germline. The germline V and J ends were trimmed by 5 bases and 2 bases, with 13 bases remaining between them. The length of the CDR3 is 15 residues. CDR3 residues: CASSRAGRGNQPQHF. CDR3 DNA sequence: TGTGCCAGCAGTCGGGCAGGCCGGGGCAATCAGCCCCAGCATTTT.

This clonotype was observed a handful of times. The V call is TRBV27, the J call TRBJ2-2; TRBD1 is a possible D gene (5 bases). V lost 7 bases to trimming and J lost 2 bases, with 11 bases between them. Per the germline V gene, CDR1 is MNHEY and CDR2 is SMNVEV (reference sequence). This CDR3 contains 14 residues. The CDR3 nucleotides read TGTGCCAGCACTCTGGACACCAACACCGGGGAGCTGTTTTTT. It is translated as CASTLDTNTGELFF.

This chain joins TRBV21-1 and TRBJ2-5; TRBD2 was called by the table and not checked on the DNA. TRBV21-1 is recorded as a pseudogene. The CDR3 is made up of 15 amino acids. The DNA of the CDR3 is TGTGCCAGCAGCAAAGAAAGCGGGGGACAAGAGACCCAGTACTTC. Translating gives CASSKESGGQETQYF.

This clonotype was seen repeatedly, ten times or more. The CDR3 region is CASSLNIGGLSSYNEQFF. As DNA, the CDR3 is TGCGCCAGCAGCTTGAATATTGGGGGGCTTAGCTCCTACAATGAGCAGTTCTTC. The chain carries TRBV5-1 and TRBJ2-1; either TRBD1 or TRBD2 may supply D (6 bases each). The CDR3 consists of 18 residues. Germline CDR1 is SGHRS and CDR2 is YFSETQ. Trimming took 1 base from V and 0 from J, leaving 17 bases between them.

This clonotype was observed a few times. The chain employs TRBV5-1 and TRBJ2-3, with D possibly matching TRBD2 (5 bases). CDR3 length: 15 amino acids. CDR1 and CDR2 (germline): SGHRS, YFSETQ. V was pared by 0 bases and J by 2 bases, with 10 bases between. CDR3: CASSLESRATDTQYF. CDR3 nucleotides: TGCGCCAGCAGCTTGGAATCGCGGGCCACAGATACGCAGTATTTT. Full variable domain (remainder filled in from reference TRBV5-1 and TRBJ2-3): KAGVTQTPRYLIKTRGQQVTLSCSPISGHRSVSWYQQTPGQGLQFLFEYFSETQRNKGNFPGRFSGRQFSNSRSEMNVSTLELGDSALYLCASSLESRATDTQYFGPGTRLTVL.

J is TRBJ2-2 and V is TRBV29-1, with 9 bases that match TRBD1. The CDR3 covers 13 residues. Germline loops: CDR1 SQVTM, CDR2 ANQGSEA. J was trimmed by 6 bases and V by 4 bases; bases with no gene match: 3. DNA for the CDR3: TGCAGCGTTGGACAGGGGGGATCCGGGGAGCTGTTTTTT. Protein: CSVGQGGSGELFF.

This rearrangement joins TRBV5-6 to TRBJ1-3, with D perhaps matching TRBD1 (6 bases). CDR1 and CDR2 (germline): SGHDT, YYEEEE. V shed 0 bases and J shed 4 bases, with 11 bases lying between them. The CDR3 has 15 amino acids. CDR3 sequence: CASSLVPGAGNTIYF. The CDR3 bases are TGTGCCAGCAGCTTGGTTCCAGGGGCAGGAAACACCATATATTTT. Full variable domain (rest looked up from reference TRBV5-6 and TRBJ1-3): DAGVTQSPTHLIKTRGQQVTLRCSPKSGHDTVSWYQQALGQGPQFIFQYYEEEERQRGNFPDRFSGHQFPNYSSELNVNALLLGDSALYLCASSLVPGAGNTIYFGEGSWLTVV.

The V call is TRBV5-1, the J call TRBJ2-7, with TRBD2 matching over 7 bases. J was trimmed by 0 bases and V by 3 bases; bases with no gene match: 9. The CDR3 is 16 residues long. Germline CDR1 reads SGHRS; CDR2 reads YFSETQ. The CDR3 region has the DNA TGCGCCAGCAGCTCACCGGTGGGGGGGAGCTCCTACGAGCAGTACTTC. It codes for CASSSPVGGSSYEQYF.

This clonotype showed up just a few times. V is TRBV5-1 and J is TRBJ2-6; tentatively, D is TRBD1 (6 bases). Trimming removed 4 bases from V and 0 bases from J, with 14 bases in between. The CDR3 is made up of 17 amino acids. Germline V lookup: CDR1 SGHRS, CDR2 YFSETQ. The CDR3 DNA follows: TGCGCCAGCAGCACCGGGACATCGAGCTCTGGGGCCAACGTCCTGACTTTC. Its translation is CASSTGTSSSGANVLTF.

The chain carries TRBV7-9 and TRBJ2-1; 9 positions agree with TRBD1. This CDR3 contains 16 residues. Germline assignment: CDR1 SEHNR and CDR2 FQNEAQ (reference sequence). After removal of 3 bases from V and 6 bases from J, the junction contained 9 bases not matched to a gene. The CDR3 here is CASSFRLGTGSNEQFF. The DNA for the CDR3 is TGTGCCAGCAGCTTTCGCCTTGGGACAGGGTCCAATGAGCAGTTCTTC. The whole variable domain, remainder taken from reference TRBV7-9 and TRBJ2-1, is DTGVSQNPRHKITKRGQNVTFRCDPISEHNRLYWYRQTLGQGPEFLTYFQNEAQLEKSRLLSDRFSAERPKGSFSTLEIQRTEQGDSAMYLCASSFRLGTGSNEQFFGPGTRLTVL.

Ten or more counts support this clonotype. The rearrangement joins TRBV5-1 to TRBJ2-2, with TRBD2 as a possible D gene (6 bases). Germline V lookup: CDR1 SGHRS, CDR2 YFSETQ. The CDR3 runs to 14 residues. Trimming stripped 5 bases from V and 7 bases from J, with 15 bases between. The CDR3 nucleotides are TGCGCCAGCAGTCGGGAGCGGGCTGGCGGGGAGCTGTTTTTT. This translates into CASSRERAGGELFF.

J is TRBJ1-1 and V is TRBV9, with unresolved D. V was trimmed by 4 bases and J by 6 bases, leaving 19 bases between them. Germline V lookup: CDR1 SGDLS, CDR2 YYNGEE. This CDR3 region has 15 residues. CDR3 in DNA: TGTGCCAGCAGCCCCGACCTCATACCCCGGGCTGAAGCTTTCTTT. This sequence encodes CASSPDLIPRAEAFF.

This sequence joins TRBV4-2 and TRBJ1-4, with TRBD1 matching 11 bases. In germline, CDR1 is LGHNA, CDR2 YNFKEQ. The CDR3 has 16 amino acids. Trimming at V came to 0 bases and at J to 7 bases, leaving 4 bases not matched to a gene. The CDR3 sequence is CASSQDPGQGVEKLFF. The CDR3 DNA follows: TGTGCCAGCAGCCAAGATCCGGGACAGGGGGTTGAAAAACTGTTTTTT.

On this clonotype itself: Just one base apart from a much larger clone, this may be a read error. The chain carries TRBV28 and TRBJ2-5; a weak D match, TRBD1 (5 bases). The DNA end is a closer match to TRBJ2-1, so the J assignment may be wrong. Per the germline V gene, CDR1 is MDHEN and CDR2 is SYDVKM. The CDR3 is 14 residues long. This chain's CDR3 is CATTNFQGQETQFF. Here the CDR3 DNA reads TGTGCCACCACTAACTTCCAGGGCCAAGAGACCCAGTTCTTC.

The chain employs TRBV20-1 and TRBJ2-1; 8 bases match TRBD2. CDR3 size: 14 residues. CDR1 DFQATT and CDR2 SNEGSKA come from the germline V gene (reference sequence). The V gene end was trimmed by 3 bases and the J gene end by 8 bases; junction bases not matched to a gene: 9. The CDR3 nucleotides are TGCAGTGCTAGTGCGGGGGGAATTGGAGATGAGCAGTTCTTC. Its protein is CSASAGGIGDEQFF.

This clonotype was counted many times. The V and J genes are TRBV28 and TRBJ1-1; the D is unclear. CDR3 length: 11 amino acids. V dropped 8 bases and J dropped 3 bases, with 7 bases sitting between them. Germline CDR1 and CDR2: MDHEN and SYDVKM. The DNA for the CDR3 is TGTGCCAGCGGTCGGTACACTGAAGCTTTCTTT. Protein sequence: CASGRYTEAFF. The variable domain in full, completed from reference TRBV28 and TRBJ1-1, reads DVKVTQSSRYLVKRTGEKVFLECVQDMDHENMFWYRQDPGLGLRLIYFSYDVKMKEKGDIPEGYSVSREKKERFSLILESASTNQTSMYLCASGRYTEAFFGQGTRLTVV.

The rearrangement links TRBV6-5 to TRBJ2-3; TRBD2 agrees at 10 bases. Germline loops: CDR1 MNHEY, CDR2 SVGAGI. V lost 2 bases to trimming and J lost 6 bases; unmatched junction nucleotides: 11. This CDR3 is 17 amino acids long. CDR3 loop: CASSYTLAGELRDTQYF. The CDR3 bases are TGTGCCAGCAGTTACACCCTAGCGGGGGAGCTTCGGGATACGCAGTATTTT.

In its sample, this clonotype was seen a few times. CDR3 protein: CASSLTEATNEKLFF. The CDR3 DNA is TGTGCCAGCAGCTTGACCGAGGCAACTAATGAAAAACTGTTTTTT. The genes are TRBV7-9 and TRBJ1-4, with no clear D. CDR3 length: 15 residues. The germline V gene encodes CDR1 SEHNR and CDR2 FQNEAQ (reference sequence). V was shortened by 3 bases and J by 0 bases, with 8 bases between the two germline ends.

The V gene is TRBV20-1, the J gene TRBJ1-4, with no clear D. The CDR3 is made up of 16 amino acids. The ends were cut back, 6 bases at V and 1 base at J, with 18 bases in the middle. Germline V gives CDR1 DFQATT, CDR2 SNEGSKA (reference sequence). The CDR3 DNA follows: TGCAGTGCAATGCCGTCCGTAGGGCTAACTAATGAAAAACTGTTTTTT. It translates to CSAMPSVGLTNEKLFF.